This paragraph covers one T cell receptor (beta chain) sequence. The data belong to a study of identical twins. Via MiXCR, TCRdb re-called the 5' RACE reads, giving one row per CDR3 protein. The sample contains over 600,000 distinct CDR3 sequences, approximately 21% of which appear only once. Germline CDR1 reads MNHNS; CDR2 reads SASEGT. The CDR3 sequence is 16 residues long. V shed 8 bases, J shed 5 bases, and the junction held 12 bases outside the gene matches. These same records also appear under a second study, on T cells expressing NK-cell markers.

The sequence was obtained from a woman under 30 in good health. The V gene is TRBV6-1, the J gene TRBJ2-1; 10 bases agree with TRBD2. The specimen sequenced was PBMCs. In DNA form, the CDR3 reads TGTGCCAGCTTTTTAGCGGGGGGCGTAGGGAACAATGAGCAGTTCTTC. Translation gives CASFLAGGVGNNEQFF.